Following are 7 T cell receptor beta chains from one sample sequenced in a study of T cells in Graves' hyperthyroidism and ophthalmopathy. Amplified TCR beta CDR3 regions derived from RNA transcripts. The primer set for the first-round RT-PCR of the TCR CDR3 was HTBI. TCRdb recomputed calls from the multiplex PCR reads with MiXCR, one row per CDR3 protein. Of about 720,000 distinct CDR3 sequences in the sample, around 17% were seen once. The material sequenced was blood. The receptors stem from a man between 18 and 29 years old with Graves' hyperthyroidism.

The sample holds many counts of this clonotype. The rearrangement links TRBV29-1 to TRBJ1-1; no reliable D call. V shed 5 bases and J shed 4 bases, with 14 bases lying between them. The CDR3 totals 13 residues. Germline CDR1 and CDR2: SQVTM and ANQGSEA. CDR3 amino acids: CSVQTREGTEAFF. The CDR3 DNA sequence: TGCAGCGTTCAAACTAGGGAAGGCACTGAAGCTTTCTTT.

This clonotype has more than one count but fewer than ten. This chain uses TRBV27 with TRBJ1-2; D gene unclear. Germline CDR1 reads MNHEY; CDR2 reads SMNVEV (reference sequence). The CDR3 totals 13 residues. The V and J ends lost 2 bases and 2 bases respectively, with 6 bases between them. The CDR3 nucleotides read TGTGCCAGCAGTTTAAGCGGAAACTATGGCTACACCTTC. Translating it yields CASSLSGNYGYTF.

There are a few counts of this clonotype. The V call is TRBV27, the J call TRBJ1-6, with 7 bases identical to TRBD1. The CDR3 contains 14 residues. V dropped 5 bases and J dropped 7; count of bases not matched to a gene: 5. Germline V gene sequence: CDR1 MNHEY, CDR2 SMNVEV (reference sequence). The CDR3 is CASSQQGTNSPLHF. In DNA form, the CDR3 reads TGTGCCAGCAGTCAACAGGGGACAAATTCACCCCTCCACTTT.

This clonotype has a handful of counts. The genes are TRBV20-1 and TRBJ2-1; D remains unclear. Germline CDR1 and CDR2: DFQATT and SNEGSKA (reference sequence). V gave up 1 base and J gave up 5 bases, with 12 bases separating them. The CDR3 extends over 14 amino acids. The CDR3, as DNA: TGCAGTGCTAGAGTCCCCTTAACCCACAATGAGCAGTTCTTC. This sequence encodes CSARVPLTHNEQFF.

This rearrangement joins TRBV4-1 to TRBJ2-3; the D gene is possibly TRBD1 (6 bases). The CDR3 is 16 residues long. The germline gives CDR1 MGHRA, CDR2 YSYEKL. Trimming took off 0 bases at V and 5 bases at J, with 15 bases between the two ends. The DNA of the CDR3 is TGCGCCAGCAGCCAAGAGGGTACGGGCAGGGGAGATACGCAGTATTTT. It yields the protein CASSQEGTGRGDTQYF.

This sequence joins TRBV3-1 and TRBJ2-1; D is possibly TRBD2 (6 bases). There are 16 residues in the CDR3. Germline V lookup: CDR1 LGHDT, CDR2 YNNKEL (reference sequence). V was clipped by 1 base and J by 5 bases, with 15 bases between them. The CDR3 DNA reads as TGTGCCAGCAGCCAAGCTCGGAGGGCCGGCGACAATGAGCAGTTCTTC. It yields the protein CASSQARRAGDNEQFF.

In DNA form, the CDR3 reads TGTGCCAGCAGTGATTCCTCTAGGTGGGAGACCCAGTACTTC. Protein: CASSDSSRWETQYF. The rearrangement uses TRBV2 and TRBJ2-5; D gene uncertain. Trimming left V 3 bases short and J 5 bases short, with 13 bases between. In germline, CDR1 is SNHLY, CDR2 FYNNEI. This CDR3 contains 14 residues.